This T cell receptor beta chain is drawn from a study of cytomegalovirus exposure and HLA in healthy donors. The PCR used 60 Vbeta and 13 Jbeta primers. Sequencing used immunoSEQ multiplex PCR; TCRdb keeps in-frame clones, though not all of them. The repertoire holds about 150,000 clones, with roughly 62% as singletons. The germline gives CDR1 MNHEY, CDR2 SVGAGI. Unmatched junction bases numbered 13, after V lost 7 bases and J lost 5 bases. There are 15 residues in the CDR3. The sequenced sample was PBMCs. The V and J genes are TRBV6-5 and TRBJ2-7, with TRBD1 matching 8 bases. The origin of this receptor is a man in his sixties in good health and CMV-seronegative. The CDR3 here is CASTTRRDRSDEQYF. The CDR3 coding sequence is TGTGCCAGCACCACCCGGCGGGACAGGTCTGACGAGCAGTACTTC.